The T cell receptor (beta chain) described here comes from a study of blood T cell repertoires in COVID-19. Germline-derived CDR1 and CDR2 are MGHRA and YSYEKL. Losses at the gene ends were 4 bases for V and 3 bases for J; bases not matched to a gene: 14. This CDR3 contains 19 residues. Profiling relied on immunoSEQ multiplex PCR, and the TCRdb table lists in-frame clones only, not all of them. The sample has about 170,000 clones; roughly 81% are singletons. The sequencing sample was made of peripheral blood. The sequence derives from a woman of 80 years or more with COVID-19, enrolled during active disease. The gene calls are TRBV4-1 and TRBJ2-2, with 10 positions matching TRBD2. CDR3 sequence (DNA): TGCGCCAGCAGCCGGTCTCCCCTAGCGGGGGTTTCGGACACCGGGGAGCTGTTTTTT. This encodes CASSRSPLAGVSDTGELFF.